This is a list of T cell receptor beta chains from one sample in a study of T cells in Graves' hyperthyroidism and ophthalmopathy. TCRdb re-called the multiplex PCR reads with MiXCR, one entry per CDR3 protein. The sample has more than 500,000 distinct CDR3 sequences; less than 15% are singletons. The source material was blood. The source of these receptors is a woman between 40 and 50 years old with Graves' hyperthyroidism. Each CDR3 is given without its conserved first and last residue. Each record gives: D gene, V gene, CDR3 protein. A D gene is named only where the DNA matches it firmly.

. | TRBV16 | ASSHERLTNEKLF
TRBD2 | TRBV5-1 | ASKKSLAGPYEQY
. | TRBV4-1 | ASSQVEGGNDGYT
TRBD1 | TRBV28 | ASRPGTDKWQY
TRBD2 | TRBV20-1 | SASPSGRTYNEQF
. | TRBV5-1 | ASSLGPSLPANHGYT
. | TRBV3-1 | ASSQVMGRDTQY
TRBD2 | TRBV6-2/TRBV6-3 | ASSLIAGRFSYEQY
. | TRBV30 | AWSPPGSSYNEQF
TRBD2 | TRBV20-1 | SASPPSGEGYEQY
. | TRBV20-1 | SARDTGAGNEKLF
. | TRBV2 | ASNPRSGSGGELF
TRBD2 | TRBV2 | ASSSSGKLYNEQF
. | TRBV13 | ASSLFGGSGNTIY
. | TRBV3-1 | ASSQVGGKTNEKLF
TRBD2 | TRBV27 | ASSLRRGLAGTYSYEQY
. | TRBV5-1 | ASSMDPSYGYT
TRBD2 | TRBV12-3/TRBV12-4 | ASVGLAEKGTYEQY
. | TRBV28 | ASSLMGRRDNEQF
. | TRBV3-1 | ASSQDRYQETQY